This T cell receptor (beta chain) was sequenced for a study of Japanese encephalitis immunity and Zika vaccine responses (dated by TCRdb to the early 2020s). In the study overall: Three 5.0 ug doses of alum-adjuvanted ZPIV were administered to included participants at weeks 0, 4 and 28. For stimulation, either ZIKV structural-protein peptide pools divided into flavivirus-conserved and non-conserved sets were used, or JEV or YFV peptides matching the pre-vaccination. The ZIKV peptides, 15-mers that overlapped by 11 residues, were chosen for containing NetMHCpan/NetMHCII-predicted epitopes with affinity below 50 nM. Eleven to twelve participants were given two doses of JEV vaccine (IXIARO) 28 days apart, two to three months before the first ZPIV dose. Roughly 6 representative participants per pre-vaccination group were picked for TCR sequencing, using samples from week 52 and from week 0, the point after pre-vaccination but before ZPIV. Before ZPIV, fewer than 15 participants were given one dose of YFV vaccine (YF-VAX), while roughly ten participants were flavivirus-naive. In addition, the TCR repertoires of three flavivirus-naive individuals were analyzed at weeks 2, 6 and 52 after ZPIV vaccination began. The study tested whether prior Japanese encephalitis virus (JEV) or yellow fever virus (YFV) vaccination shaped CD4 T cell responses to the Zika vaccine.

The library was produced with 5' RACE. Before sequencing, the TCRbeta libraries were pooled in proportion to the number of cells sorted for each library. Total RNA was extracted from the sorted cells with RNAzol RT, and cDNA was synthesized using an oligo(dT) primer and a template-switching oligo. Using Kapa HiFi, PCR amplified the TCRbeta V-CDR3-J region between a SMARTer oligo primer and a TCRbeta constant-region primer. Illumina adaptors and sample-specific index barcodes were added in a second PCR, with HighPrep bead cleanup and a Bioanalyzer check confirming a band of roughly 650 bp. Sequencing of the libraries was done on an Illumina MiSeq using 2x151 bp paired-end reads. On the authors' methods: Reads were demultiplexed with an in-house Java program, and TCRbeta annotations were assigned and clonotypes were counted with MiXCR. Repertoire overlap was assessed with Morisita-Horn indices from the R package vegan, and UPGMA clustering and Circos plots of recurring clonotypes were generated. Shannon diversity and richness were normalized to the highest possible value given the input cell numbers, yielding values from 0 to 1. CDR3beta sequences were aligned with MUSCLE, distances computed with SeqinR, and multidimensional scaling plotted in R. In-frame beta chains were kept once TCRdb had trimmed the public reads at Q25 with fastp and called clones with MiXCR. All rows with the same CDR3 protein become a single entry with the most common DNA and genes. TCRdb, rather than the study authors, made the V and J calls. The sample records 300 to 450 distinct CDR3 sequences, 2.9% of which are singletons. 35% to 40% of the sample rests with the top ten.

V lost 5 bases and J lost 6 bases, and the count of bases not matched to a germline gene is 2. The CDR3 measures 13 amino acids from cysteine to phenylalanine. CDR3 DNA only is kept here, 39 bases in frame from base 1. Reading the germline V gene gives CDR1 KGHDR and CDR2 SFDVKD. PBMCs were labeled with CellTrace CFSE and cultured for about 6 days in RPMI with 8% human serum plus peptide pools at around 0.9 ug/mL each. Unfixed proliferating CD4 T cells were sorted on a BD FACSAria as live CD56-CD19-CD16-CD3+CD4+ CFSE-low cells. The enrolled adults were healthy, and microneutralization screening showed them to be seronegative for ZIKV, JEV, YFV, DENV and WNV. The samples were taken from a phase 1, double-blinded, randomized, placebo-controlled trial testing an alum-adjuvanted Zika purified-inactivated virus (ZPIV) vaccine. Peripheral blood mononuclear cells were isolated by standard procedure and stored frozen in liquid nitrogen until use.

Study-wide conclusions, independent of this receptor: Samples clustered by participant with no similarity between individuals, suggesting no public TCRs were detected. After ZPIV, a significant decrease in repertoire richness of CD4 T cells responding to conserved ZIKV epitopes was observed in JEV-pre-vaccinated donors. Repertoire similarity across time-points and stimulations was higher in JEV-pre-vaccinated donors than in YFV-pre-vaccinated donors, indicating more clonotypes shared between ZIKV and JEV stimulation. Only a subset of trial participants with three doses and adequate samples was analyzed, not the entire vaccinated cohort. Because there were not enough samples, the peptide pools could not be deconvoluted, which meant the specific peptides behind the cross-reactive responses went unidentified. Only a few individuals showed CD8 T cell responses to ZIKV peptide pools, and those responses were very low in magnitude.

By its share of the sample, this clonotype is large (0.1 to 1%). No much larger clone is present one base from it, and per-base qualities are unavailable. This TCR came from an adult woman who received an inactivated Zika virus vaccine. The specimen comprised antigen-activated CD4+ T cells from blood, cultured, sampled during a Zika inactivated vaccine study. The chain was built from TRBV24-1 and TRBJ2-2, with 7 bases matching TRBD1. The encoded CDR3 is CATSGQGAGELFF. The sequenced DNA is TGTGCCACCAGTGGGCAGGGGGCCGGGGAGCTGTTTTTT.